The rows below give T cell receptor beta chains drawn from one sample of a study of CXCR3-negative and CXCR3-positive naive CD8 T cells. One entry per CDR3 protein, without DNA, is what TCRdb gives after re-calling the 5' RACE reads. This sample carries roughly 90,000 distinct CDR3 sequences, with approximately 1.5% going to the ten biggest clones. The sequencing sample was made of naive CXCR3- CD8+ T cells from blood. The source of these receptors is a human donor in good health. Some clones in this sample may be carry-over from other donors' samples. Each CDR3 is given with its conserved first and last residue. Each record gives: J gene, V gene, CDR3 protein.

TRBJ1-1 | TRBV29-1 | CSVPDRNTEAFF
TRBJ1-3 | TRBV5-1 | CASSSRDSISGNTIYF
TRBJ2-1 | TRBV28 | CASGDRQGWRNEQFF
TRBJ2-1 | TRBV3-1 | CASSQVVATETSYNEQFF
TRBJ2-7 | TRBV2 | CASIGKTGRYEQYF
TRBJ2-7 | TRBV7-8 | CASSSLAGGYEQYF
TRBJ1-1 | TRBV20-1 | CSARDLRTGDTEAFF
TRBJ1-2 | TRBV5-1 | CASSLAMSRGAGGYTF
TRBJ2-1 | TRBV27 | CASSLEGLGQFF
TRBJ2-1 | TRBV20-1 | CSAVAESYNEQFF
TRBJ2-1 | TRBV7-6 | CASTLGGQGNYEQFF
TRBJ2-2 | TRBV7-6 | CASRHTGTGGTGELFF
TRBJ2-7 | TRBV23-1 | CASSQSKGDRNEQYF
TRBJ2-1 | TRBV6-5 | CASSYVSGSGNEQFF
TRBJ1-1 | TRBV29-1 | CSVAENTEAFF
TRBJ2-5 | TRBV12-3/TRBV12-4 | CASSPGLAERQETQYF
TRBJ2-1 | TRBV7-6 | CASSLVAGVSESSYNEQFF
TRBJ2-3 | TRBV5-1 | CASSSQDRGRTDTQYF
TRBJ2-2 | TRBV6-5 | CASNRGSTGELFF
TRBJ2-7 | TRBV12-3/TRBV12-4 | CASSLGRGYEQYF
TRBJ2-1 | TRBV29-1 | CSVPPGGADEQFF
TRBJ2-7 | TRBV29-1 | CSVGTGSSYEQYF
TRBJ1-2 | TRBV7-2 | CASSSPRRIDYGYTF
TRBJ2-7 | TRBV29-1 | CSVGGVSYEQYF
TRBJ2-1 | TRBV6-4 | CASSDPYSNEQFF
TRBJ2-7 | TRBV25-1 | CASSEAIGEQYF
TRBJ1-2 | TRBV12-3/TRBV12-4 | CASSGNPSRGAPDYGYTF
TRBJ1-5 | TRBV28 | CASSFVRELQPQHF
TRBJ2-7 | TRBV12-3/TRBV12-4 | CASSFGFVLGEQYF
TRBJ2-1 | TRBV4-1 | CASSLSGDQSSYNEQFF
TRBJ2-7 | TRBV29-1 | CSVRGSPSSYEQYF
TRBJ1-1 | TRBV29-1 | CSVVFPDSMNTEAFF
TRBJ2-3 | TRBV5-5 | CASSLTGLSTDTQYF
TRBJ2-7 | TRBV20-1 | CSARGRLSYEQYF
TRBJ2-3 | TRBV5-1 | CASSLAFLAADTQYF
TRBJ2-1 | TRBV12-3/TRBV12-4 | CASSPHPQGEQFF
TRBJ2-6 | TRBV11-1 | CASSLGMAALSGANVLTF
TRBJ2-7 | TRBV29-1 | CSGSTRNYEQYF
TRBJ2-5 | TRBV7-2 | CASSLTGLSGETQYF
TRBJ2-1 | TRBV29-1 | CSVGGLAANEQFF
TRBJ2-5 | TRBV30 | CAWSVYRDQETQYF
TRBJ2-4 | TRBV23-1 | CASSQSPRRKNIQYF
TRBJ2-7 | TRBV6-5 | CASSYGSSRGTYEQYF
TRBJ2-1 | TRBV6-1 | CASSEAQGTGLHNEQFF
TRBJ2-7 | TRBV7-9 | CASSSTFAVRGGSYEQYF
TRBJ2-2 | TRBV9 | CASSVDGSGRLRTGELFF
TRBJ2-2 | TRBV29-1 | CSVEASLTGELFF
TRBJ2-1 | TRBV6-4 | CASSDQYGDYNEQFF
TRBJ2-7 | TRBV6-5 | CASSLQGPSYEQYF
TRBJ2-2 | TRBV11-3 | CASSLVRTTNTGELFF
TRBJ2-1 | TRBV20-1 | CSASLGYYNEQFF
TRBJ2-7 | TRBV7-9 | CASRQGYEQYF
TRBJ1-2 | TRBV7-9 | CASSLDRGIYGYTF
TRBJ2-3 | TRBV7-2 | CASSLGVGGFTDTQYF
TRBJ2-7 | TRBV4-1 | CASSQDTGGLTYEQYF
TRBJ2-7 | TRBV5-4 | CASSLAAGGPGEQYF
TRBJ2-7 | TRBV7-9 | CASRDTGTIADEQYF
TRBJ2-1 | TRBV6-2/TRBV6-3 | CASSYSTTGAGLSSYNEQFF
TRBJ2-1 | TRBV28 | CASSVGGGDPEQFF